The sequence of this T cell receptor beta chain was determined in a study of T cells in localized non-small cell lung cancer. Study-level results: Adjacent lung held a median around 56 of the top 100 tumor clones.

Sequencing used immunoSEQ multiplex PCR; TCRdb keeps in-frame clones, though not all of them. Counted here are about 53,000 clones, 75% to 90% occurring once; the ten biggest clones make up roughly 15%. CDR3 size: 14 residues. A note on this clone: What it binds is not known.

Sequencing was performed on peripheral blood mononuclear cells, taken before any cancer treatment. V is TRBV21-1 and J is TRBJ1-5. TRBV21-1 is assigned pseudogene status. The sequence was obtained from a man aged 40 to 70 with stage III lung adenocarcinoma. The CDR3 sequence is CARSSRDSNQPQHF. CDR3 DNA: TGTGCCAGATCGAGCCGCGATAGCAATCAGCCCCAGCATTTT.